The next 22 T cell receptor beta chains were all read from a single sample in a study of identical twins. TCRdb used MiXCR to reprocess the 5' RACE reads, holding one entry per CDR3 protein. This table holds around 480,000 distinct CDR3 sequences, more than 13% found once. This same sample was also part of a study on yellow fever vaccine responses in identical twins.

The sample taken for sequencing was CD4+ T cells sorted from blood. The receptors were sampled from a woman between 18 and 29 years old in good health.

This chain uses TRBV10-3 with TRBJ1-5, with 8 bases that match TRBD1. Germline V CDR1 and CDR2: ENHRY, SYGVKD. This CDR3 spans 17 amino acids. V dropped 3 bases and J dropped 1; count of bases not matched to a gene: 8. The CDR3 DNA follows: TGTGCCATCAGTGACTCCGACAGGGGAGGCAGCAATCAGCCCCAGCATTTT. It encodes CAISDSDRGGSNQPQHF.

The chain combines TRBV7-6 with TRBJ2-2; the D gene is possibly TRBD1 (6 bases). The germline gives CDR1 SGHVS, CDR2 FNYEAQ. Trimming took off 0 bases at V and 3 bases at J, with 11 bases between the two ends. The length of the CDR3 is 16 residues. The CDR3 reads CASSLAWTADTGELFF. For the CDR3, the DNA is TGTGCCAGCAGCTTAGCGTGGACAGCAGACACCGGGGAGCTGTTTTTT.

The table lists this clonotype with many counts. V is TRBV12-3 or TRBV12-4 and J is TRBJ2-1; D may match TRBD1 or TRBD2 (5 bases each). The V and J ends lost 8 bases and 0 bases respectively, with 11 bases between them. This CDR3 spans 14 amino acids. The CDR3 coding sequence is TGTGCCAGCGGGACCTCGAGCTCCTACAATGAGCAGTTCTTC. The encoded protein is CASGTSSSYNEQFF.

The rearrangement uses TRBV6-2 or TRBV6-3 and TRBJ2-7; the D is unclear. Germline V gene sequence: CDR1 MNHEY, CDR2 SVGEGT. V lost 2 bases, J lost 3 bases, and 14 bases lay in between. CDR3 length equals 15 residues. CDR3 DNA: TGTGCCAGCAGTTACGGTGGGCCAGTCAGCTACGAGCAGTACTTC. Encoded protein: CASSYGGPVSYEQYF.

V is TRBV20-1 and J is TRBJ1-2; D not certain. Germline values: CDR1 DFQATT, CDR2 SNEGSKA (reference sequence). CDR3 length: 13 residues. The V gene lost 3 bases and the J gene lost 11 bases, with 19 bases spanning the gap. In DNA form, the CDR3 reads TGCAGTGCTAGCCCCCAGGACGGCCGAGGATACACCTTC. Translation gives CSASPQDGRGYTF.

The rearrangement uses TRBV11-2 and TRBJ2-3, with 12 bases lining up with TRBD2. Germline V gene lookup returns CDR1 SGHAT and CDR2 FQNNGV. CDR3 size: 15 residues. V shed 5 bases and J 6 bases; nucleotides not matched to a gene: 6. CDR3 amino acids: CASSLGLAGWDTQYF. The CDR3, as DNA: TGTGCCAGCAGCCTCGGACTAGCGGGGTGGGATACGCAGTATTTT.

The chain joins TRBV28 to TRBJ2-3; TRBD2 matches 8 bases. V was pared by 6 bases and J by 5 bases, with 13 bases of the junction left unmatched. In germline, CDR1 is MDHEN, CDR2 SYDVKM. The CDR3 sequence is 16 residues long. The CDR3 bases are TGTGCCAGCAGGGAGCGGGGGCCTGGGCTTGGAGATACGCAGTATTTT. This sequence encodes CASRERGPGLGDTQYF. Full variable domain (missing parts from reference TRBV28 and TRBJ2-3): DVKVTQSSRYLVKRTGEKVFLECVQDMDHENMFWYRQDPGLGLRLIYFSYDVKMKEKGDIPEGYSVSREKKERFSLILESASTNQTSMYLCASRERGPGLGDTQYFGPGTRLTVL.

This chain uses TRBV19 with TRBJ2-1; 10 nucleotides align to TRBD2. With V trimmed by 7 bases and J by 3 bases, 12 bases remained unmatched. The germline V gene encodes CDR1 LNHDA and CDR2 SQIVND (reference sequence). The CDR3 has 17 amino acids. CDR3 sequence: CASTLAGARSIYNEQFF. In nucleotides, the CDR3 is TGTGCCAGTACTCTAGCGGGGGCCAGGTCTATCTACAATGAGCAGTTCTTC.

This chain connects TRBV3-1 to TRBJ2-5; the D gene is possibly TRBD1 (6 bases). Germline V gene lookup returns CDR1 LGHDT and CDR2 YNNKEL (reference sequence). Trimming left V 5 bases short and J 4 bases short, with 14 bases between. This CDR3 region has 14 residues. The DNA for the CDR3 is TGTGCCAGCAGCACCCCCAGGGGCGCAGAGACCCAGTACTTC. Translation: CASSTPRGAETQYF.

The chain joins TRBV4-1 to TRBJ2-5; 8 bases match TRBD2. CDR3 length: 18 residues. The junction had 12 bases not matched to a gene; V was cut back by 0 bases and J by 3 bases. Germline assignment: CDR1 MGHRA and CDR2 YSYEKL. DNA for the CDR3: TGCGCCAGCAGCCAAGATTCCGGGCTAGCGGGCCTGGAAGAGACCCAGTACTTC. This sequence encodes CASSQDSGLAGLEETQYF.

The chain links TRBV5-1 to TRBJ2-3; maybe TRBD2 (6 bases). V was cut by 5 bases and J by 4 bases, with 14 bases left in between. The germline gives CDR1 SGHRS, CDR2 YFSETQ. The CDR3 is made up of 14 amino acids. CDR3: CASRAMGGADTQYF. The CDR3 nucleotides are TGCGCCAGCAGGGCGATGGGAGGTGCAGATACGCAGTATTTT.

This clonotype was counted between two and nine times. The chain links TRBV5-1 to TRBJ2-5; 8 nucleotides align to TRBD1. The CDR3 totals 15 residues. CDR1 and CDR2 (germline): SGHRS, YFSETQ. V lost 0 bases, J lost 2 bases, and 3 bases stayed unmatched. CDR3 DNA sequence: TGCGCCAGCAGCTTGGTACGACAGGGGCAAGAGACCCAGTACTTC. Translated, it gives CASSLVRQGQETQYF.

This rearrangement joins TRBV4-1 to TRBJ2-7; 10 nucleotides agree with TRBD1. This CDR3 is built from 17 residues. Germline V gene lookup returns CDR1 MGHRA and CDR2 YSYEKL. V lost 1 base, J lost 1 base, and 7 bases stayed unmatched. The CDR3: CASSQGRWDRGSYEQYF. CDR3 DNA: TGCGCCAGCAGCCAAGGTCGGTGGGACAGGGGTTCCTACGAGCAGTACTTC.

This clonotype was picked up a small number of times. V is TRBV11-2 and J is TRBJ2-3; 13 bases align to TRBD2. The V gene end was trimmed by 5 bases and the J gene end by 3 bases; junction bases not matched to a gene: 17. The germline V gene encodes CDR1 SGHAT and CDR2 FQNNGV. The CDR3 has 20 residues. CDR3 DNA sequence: TGTGCCAGCAGCCGTTCAAATTTGCGACTAGCGGGAGGTGAGACAGATACGCAGTATTTT. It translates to CASSRSNLRLAGGETDTQYF.

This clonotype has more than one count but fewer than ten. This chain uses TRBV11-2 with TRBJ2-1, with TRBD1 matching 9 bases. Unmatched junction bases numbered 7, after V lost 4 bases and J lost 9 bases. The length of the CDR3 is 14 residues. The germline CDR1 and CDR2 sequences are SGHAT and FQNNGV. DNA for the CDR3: TGTGCCAGCAGCTCCGGGACAGGGATGGGTGAGCAGTTCTTC. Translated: CASSSGTGMGEQFF. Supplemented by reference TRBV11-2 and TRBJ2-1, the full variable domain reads EAGVAQSPRYKIIEKRQSVAFWCNPISGHATLYWYQQILGQGPKLLIQFQNNGVVDDSQLPKDRFSAERLKGVDSTLKIQPAKLEDSAVYLCASSSGTGMGEQFFGPGTRLTVL.

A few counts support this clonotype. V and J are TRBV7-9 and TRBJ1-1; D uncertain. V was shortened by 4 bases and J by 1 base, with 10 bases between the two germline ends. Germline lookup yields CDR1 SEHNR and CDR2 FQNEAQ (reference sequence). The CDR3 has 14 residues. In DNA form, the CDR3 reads TGTGCCAGCAGCTCCTGGGGTCCGAACACTGAAGCTTTCTTT. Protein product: CASSSWGPNTEAFF.

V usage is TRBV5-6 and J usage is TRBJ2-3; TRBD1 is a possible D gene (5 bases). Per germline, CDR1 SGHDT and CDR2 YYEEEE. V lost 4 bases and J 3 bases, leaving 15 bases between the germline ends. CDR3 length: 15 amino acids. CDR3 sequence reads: CASSPRVGVTDTQYF. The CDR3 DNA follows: TGTGCCAGCAGCCCCAGGGTAGGGGTAACAGATACGCAGTATTTT.

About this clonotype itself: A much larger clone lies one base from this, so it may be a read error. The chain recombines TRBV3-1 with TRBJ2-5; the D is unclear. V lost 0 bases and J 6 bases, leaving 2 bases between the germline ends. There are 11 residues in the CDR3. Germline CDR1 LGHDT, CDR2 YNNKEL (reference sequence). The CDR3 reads CASSQEQTQYF. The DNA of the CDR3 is TGTGCCAGCAGCCAAGAACAGACCCAGTACTTC.

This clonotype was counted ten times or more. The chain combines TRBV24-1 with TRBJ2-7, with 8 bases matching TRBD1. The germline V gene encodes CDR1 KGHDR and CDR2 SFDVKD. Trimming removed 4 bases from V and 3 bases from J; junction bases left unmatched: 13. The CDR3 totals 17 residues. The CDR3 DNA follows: TGTGCCACCAGTGAATGGACCGGGACAGGTATGAGCTACGAGCAGTACTTC. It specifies CATSEWTGTGMSYEQYF.

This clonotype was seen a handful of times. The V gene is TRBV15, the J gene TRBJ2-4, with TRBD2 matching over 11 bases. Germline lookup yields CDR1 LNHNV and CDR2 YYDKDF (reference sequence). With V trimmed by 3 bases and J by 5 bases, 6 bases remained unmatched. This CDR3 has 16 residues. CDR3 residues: CATSRGLTSGENIQYF. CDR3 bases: TGTGCCACCAGCAGGGGATTGACTAGCGGGGAAAACATTCAGTACTTC.

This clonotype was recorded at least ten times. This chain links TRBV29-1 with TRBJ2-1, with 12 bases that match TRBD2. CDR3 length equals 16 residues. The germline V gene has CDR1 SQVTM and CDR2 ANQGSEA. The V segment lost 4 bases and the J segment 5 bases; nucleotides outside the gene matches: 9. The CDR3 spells CSVGLAGAIQNNEQFF. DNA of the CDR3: TGCAGCGTTGGACTAGCGGGGGCCATCCAAAACAATGAGCAGTTCTTC.

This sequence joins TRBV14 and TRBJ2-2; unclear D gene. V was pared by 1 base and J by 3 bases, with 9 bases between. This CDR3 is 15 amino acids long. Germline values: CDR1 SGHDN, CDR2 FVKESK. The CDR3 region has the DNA TGTGCCAGCAGCCAAGGAGTGGCGGACACCGGGGAGCTGTTTTTT. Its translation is CASSQGVADTGELFF.